The clone carrying this T cell receptor beta chain appeared a few times. Its antigen remains unknown. This was the immunoSEQ v3 assay. Clones were sequenced by immunoSEQ multiplex PCR, and TCRdb holds only the in-frame ones, with some missing. The sample holds approximately 27,000 clones; roughly 72% are singletons and the top ten take around 7.2%. Germline V gene lookup returns CDR1 SEHNR and CDR2 FQNEAQ (reference sequence). With 6 bases clipped from V and 8 bases from J, the junction kept 7 bases outside the gene matches. CDR3 size: 14 residues. As for time point: pre-treatment sample, taken before nivolumab and TIL therapy. The tumor samples were excised metastases, mostly pleural nodules or supraclavicular lymph nodes. This record belongs to a study of TIL therapy for anti-PD-1-resistant metastatic lung cancer. Looking at the study overall: Median tumor PD-L1 proportion score was under 6.5%. Study-level results: Many TIL product clones were absent from baseline tumor, suggesting clonal contraction. This highly selected cohort may not generalize to typical lung cancer patients.

The starting material was tumor tissue, obtained at baseline. The clonotype was recovered from a person aged 30 to 80 with non-small cell lung cancer. The gene calls are TRBV7-9 and TRBJ1-4; 9 nucleotides align to TRBD1. CDR3 nucleotide sequence: TGTGCCAGCAGATCCGGACAGGGGCGCGAAAAACTGTTTTTT. Translating it yields CASRSGQGREKLFF.